The subject of this entry is one T cell receptor (beta chain). This sample is drawn from a study of blood T cells in healthy people across ages. The CDR3 is made up of 15 amino acids. The V end was cut by 0 bases, the J end by 3 bases, with 14 bases between. CDR1 and CDR2 (germline): DFQATT, SNEGSKA (reference sequence). Combining a sample-barcoded 5' primer with a J-beta primer mix, a second PCR ran for roughly 6 to 12 cycles. TCRdb reprocessed the 5' RACE reads with MiXCR, giving one entry per CDR3 protein. The data show fewer than 600,000 distinct CDR3 sequences, with about 27% seen just once and about 3.9% held by the top ten. These same records also appear under a second study, on T cells of mothers and their children. According to that study: All extracted RNA went into cDNA synthesis, approximately 1.4 ug per 15 ul. Maternal samples each gave over 9 million TCR beta CDR3 reads, and child samples around 3.2 million each. It was observed that no persistent microchimeric T cell clones could be detected.

The genes are TRBV20-1 and TRBJ1-1, with TRBD1 as a possible D gene (6 bases). This clonotype was sampled from a boy aged 2 to 10 in good health. Sample: blood. DNA of the CDR3: TGCAGTGCTAGAGATGGCGGGAAGGGGGACACTGAAGCTTTCTTT. Translating gives CSARDGGKGDTEAFF.